This is a list of T cell receptor beta chains from one sample in a study of blood T cells in healthy people across ages. TCRdb passed the 5' RACE reads through MiXCR, listing each CDR3 protein once. The table lists some 560,000 distinct CDR3 sequences, 27% of them singletons, with approximately 3.6% in the top ten. These data were also filed under a second study, of T cells of mothers and their children.

Sequenced: blood. These TCRs come from a boy aged 2 to 10 in good health. The CDR3 runs from the conserved cysteine through the conserved F or W. A D gene is named only where the DNA matches it firmly. The size field is filled for only some rows; it gives once, few, many or a size class.

-	15	TRBV7-9	TRBJ1-2	-	CASSLAGNLGYGYTF	TGTGCCAGCAGCTTAGCTGGGAACCTCGGATATGGCTACACCTTC
few	15	TRBV15	TRBJ2-5	TRBD1	CATSGSSRGSETQYF	TGTGCCACCAGCGGCAGTAGCAGGGGGTCGGAGACCCAGTACTTC
few	12	TRBV6-5	TRBJ2-1	-	CASSNAWNEQFF	TGTGCCAGCAGTAACGCGTGGAATGAGCAGTTCTTC
-	13	TRBV20-1	TRBJ1-2	-	CSARDRRGRGYTF	TGCAGTGCTAGAGATCGCAGGGGCCGCGGCTACACCTTC
-	17	TRBV7-9	TRBJ2-1	TRBD2	CASTPWGGGARDNEQFF	TGTGCCAGCACCCCCTGGGGCGGGGGGGCTAGGGACAATGAGCAGTTCTTC
-	15	TRBV19	TRBJ1-2	-	CASSISSGRVDGYTF	TGTGCCAGTAGTATAAGTAGTGGCAGGGTGGACGGCTACACCTTC
-	15	TRBV7-2	TRBJ2-3	TRBD2	CASSLTSGIPDTQYF	TGTGCCAGCAGCTTGACTAGCGGGATCCCAGATACGCAGTATTTT
few	16	TRBV7-9	TRBJ2-5	-	CASSLGGSGIKETQYF	TGTGCCAGCAGCTTAGGGGGGTCCGGGATAAAAGAGACCCAGTACTTC
-	15	TRBV12-3/TRBV12-4	TRBJ2-6	-	CASNRGGNGANVLTF	TGTGCCAGCAATAGAGGGGGGAATGGGGCCAACGTCCTGACTTTC
few	14	TRBV30	TRBJ1-5	-	CAWSVGRQNQPQHF	TGTGCCTGGAGTGTAGGTAGACAGAATCAGCCCCAGCATTTT
few	15	TRBV14	TRBJ2-2	-	CASSQVRGSTGELFF	TGTGCCAGCAGCCAAGTAAGGGGCAGCACCGGGGAGCTGTTTTTT
few	14	TRBV7-2	TRBJ1-2	-	CASSELRGPYGYTF	TGTGCCAGCAGCGAACTCCGGGGGCCCTATGGCTACACCTTC
few	17	TRBV6-1	TRBJ2-7	TRBD1	CASSPLQDRRSSYEQYF	TGTGCCAGCAGTCCCCTCCAGGACAGGCGTTCCTCCTACGAGCAGTACTTC
-	15	TRBV5-1	TRBJ2-7	TRBD2	CASSTVSGGRYEQYF	TGCGCCAGCAGCACGGTAAGCGGGGGACGCTACGAGCAGTACTTC
-	14	TRBV11-2	TRBJ2-7	-	CASSLGTASSEQYF	TGTGCCAGCAGCTTAGGGACAGCGTCCTCCGAGCAGTACTTC
-	10	TRBV12-3/TRBV12-4	TRBJ2-3	-	CASGIDTQYF	TGTGCCAGCGGAATAGATACGCAGTATTTT
few	11	TRBV7-9	TRBJ1-2	-	CASSSGPPPIF	TGTGCCAGCAGTTCAGGACCTCCGCCTATCTTC
-	15	TRBV27	TRBJ2-5	TRBD2	CASSLSGGARETQYF	TGTGCCAGCAGTCTTAGCGGGGGGGCGAGGGAGACCCAGTACTTC
few	16	TRBV20-1	TRBJ2-5	TRBD2	CSARDGSGGPAGTQYF	TGCAGTGCTAGAGATGGTAGCGGGGGCCCCGCGGGGACCCAGTACTTC
-	15	TRBV5-1	TRBJ2-1	TRBD1	CASSSRLGGSYEQFF	TGCGCCAGCAGCTCTCGCTTAGGGGGCTCCTATGAGCAGTTCTTC
few	16	TRBV28	TRBJ1-5	TRBD1	CASSPGQGISNQPQHF	TGTGCTAGCAGCCCCGGACAGGGAATTAGCAATCAGCCCCAGCATTTT
few	19	TRBV7-9	TRBJ2-1	TRBD2	CASSGGGLAGGTSYNEQFF	TGTGCCAGCAGCGGCGGGGGACTAGCGGGGGGCACCTCCTACAATGAGCAGTTCTTC
-	12	TRBV12-3/TRBV12-4	TRBJ2-1	-	CASSINYNEQFF	TGTGCCAGCAGTATTAACTACAATGAGCAGTTCTTC
many	13	TRBV12-3/TRBV12-4	TRBJ2-7	-	CASSFGLTYEQYF	TGTGCCAGCAGTTTTGGCCTCACCTACGAGCAGTACTTC
-	16	TRBV29-1	TRBJ2-3	-	CSVEDREKLSTDTQYF	TGCAGCGTTGAAGATCGGGAGAAGCTTTCCACAGATACGCAGTATTTT
-	15	TRBV4-3	TRBJ2-7	-	CASSLKSSGPYEQYF	TGCGCCAGCAGCCTCAAGTCCAGCGGACCCTACGAGCAGTACTTC
few	12	TRBV19	TRBJ1-1	TRBD1	CASKEGATEAFF	TGTGCCAGTAAAGAGGGGGCCACTGAAGCTTTCTTT
few	14	TRBV20-1	TRBJ2-1	TRBD2	CSAQGLAGLNEQFF	TGCAGTGCACAGGGACTAGCGGGACTCAATGAGCAGTTCTTC
-	15	TRBV7-2	TRBJ2-7	-	CASSFEQAGEKEQYF	TGTGCCAGCAGCTTTGAACAAGCCGGAGAAAAGGAGCAGTACTTC
-	13	TRBV10-2	TRBJ2-3	TRBD2	CASSGGRVDTQYF	TGCGCCAGCAGTGGCGGGAGAGTAGATACGCAGTATTTT
-	13	TRBV20-1	TRBJ2-4	TRBD2	CSAATSVKNIQYF	TGCAGCGCCGCGACTAGCGTCAAAAACATTCAGTACTTC
-	16	TRBV20-1	TRBJ2-2	TRBD2	CSAYPTSGRINGELFF	TGCAGTGCTTATCCGACTAGCGGGAGAATTAACGGGGAGCTGTTTTTT